The entry that follows covers one TCR beta chain sequence. These data originate in a study of blood T cell repertoires in COVID-19. The wider study: There were acute and convalescent COVID-19 samples, and they came from the United States, Italy and Spain.

Per the original methods: The authors estimated nucleated cell counts from reference gene primer amplification. The repertoire was sequenced with immunoSEQ multiplex PCR; TCRdb's copy has only in-frame clones and lacks some. V, J and clone size reflect that table, while D and trimming were determined from the DNA. Of 250,000 to 300,000 clones listed, roughly 85% were seen once; the top ten hold approximately 5.1%. The CDR3 sequence is 13 residues long. Germline V CDR1 and CDR2: KGHDR, SFDVKD. The V segment lost 5 bases and the J segment 7 bases; nucleotides outside the gene matches: 5. The chain links TRBV24-1 to TRBJ1-2, with 8 bases lining up with TRBD1. Sequences were obtained from peripheral blood. The receptor was isolated from a man aged 50-60 years with active or convalescent COVID-19. The CDR3 spells CATSGSDRGGYTF. The CDR3 coding sequence is TGTGCCACCAGTGGGAGTGACAGGGGTGGCTACACCTTC.